A selection of T cell receptor beta chains follows, all from one sample in a study of T cells in Graves' hyperthyroidism and ophthalmopathy. One entry per CDR3 protein results from TCRdb running MiXCR on the multiplex PCR reads. The sample has approximately 500,000 distinct CDR3 sequences; 40% to 55% are singletons. What was sequenced was peripheral blood or thyroid tissue (not recorded which). The receptors stem from a woman aged 18-29 years with Graves' hyperthyroidism. Both conserved end residues are part of each CDR3. A D gene is named only where the DNA matches it firmly. Only part of the rows carry a size: once, few, many, or a class if the clone is expanded.

clone_size: many; v_call: TRBV20-1; d_call: TRBD2; j_call: TRBJ2-2; cdr3_nt: TGCAGTGCCAGAGTCGGGACTAGCGGGAACACCGGGGAGCTGTTTTTT; cdr3_aa: CSARVGTSGNTGELFF
clone_size: many; v_call: TRBV6-6; d_call: .; j_call: TRBJ1-2; cdr3_nt: TGTGCCAGCAGTTATACGGTAGTGAGGAACTATGGCTACACCTTC; cdr3_aa: CASSYTVVRNYGYTF
clone_size: many; v_call: TRBV19; d_call: .; j_call: TRBJ1-2; cdr3_nt: TGTGCCAGTAGTTATGGAGTGCCGGGTTCACCTCAGAGCAGCACCTTC; cdr3_aa: CASSYGVPGSPQSSTF
clone_size: .; v_call: TRBV28; d_call: .; j_call: TRBJ1-1; cdr3_nt: TGTGCCAGCAGTTTAATCTTTAGGACGGTGAACACTGAAGCTTTCTTT; cdr3_aa: CASSLIFRTVNTEAFF
clone_size: many; v_call: TRBV2; d_call: TRBD1; j_call: TRBJ1-1; cdr3_nt: TGTGCCAGCAGGGGAGGGACAGGGAGGACTGAAGCTTTCTTT; cdr3_aa: CASRGGTGRTEAFF
clone_size: .; v_call: TRBV12-3/TRBV12-4; d_call: TRBD2; j_call: TRBJ2-2; cdr3_nt: TGTGCCAGCCGTCCCAGGGCGGGAGGGCCGGTCGGGGAGCTGTTTTTT; cdr3_aa: CASRPRAGGPVGELFF
clone_size: .; v_call: TRBV7-6; d_call: TRBD1; j_call: TRBJ2-5; cdr3_nt: TGTGCCAGCAGCCTAGAGAGTTTGACAGGGCCCCCGACCCAGTACTTC; cdr3_aa: CASSLESLTGPPTQYF
clone_size: .; v_call: TRBV15; d_call: .; j_call: TRBJ2-7; cdr3_nt: TGTGCCACCAGCCGATCTGTTGACGAGCAGTACTTC; cdr3_aa: CATSRSVDEQYF
clone_size: .; v_call: TRBV9; d_call: .; j_call: TRBJ1-1; cdr3_nt: TGTGCCAGCAGCTCCCCGAAGGGGGAGGTGAACACTGAAGCTTTCTTT; cdr3_aa: CASSSPKGEVNTEAFF
clone_size: .; v_call: TRBV7-2; d_call: TRBD1; j_call: TRBJ1-2; cdr3_nt: TGTGCCAGCAGCACCACCGGGACAGGGGTTAACTATGGCTACACCTTC; cdr3_aa: CASSTTGTGVNYGYTF
clone_size: few; v_call: TRBV7-9; d_call: TRBD1; j_call: TRBJ1-4; cdr3_nt: TGTGCCAGCAGCTTGGTAGGGACAGATAATGAAAAACTGTTTTTT; cdr3_aa: CASSLVGTDNEKLFF
clone_size: .; v_call: TRBV20-1; d_call: TRBD1; j_call: TRBJ1-4; cdr3_nt: TGCAGTGCTAGCCCTCAGGCAGGGACAGATAATGAAAAACTGTTTTTT; cdr3_aa: CSASPQAGTDNEKLFF
clone_size: .; v_call: TRBV7-6; d_call: TRBD1; j_call: TRBJ1-4; cdr3_nt: TGTGCCAGCAGCTCGTCCCGGGACAGCTTTAATGAAAAACTGTTTTTT; cdr3_aa: CASSSSRDSFNEKLFF
clone_size: many; v_call: TRBV12-3/TRBV12-4; d_call: .; j_call: TRBJ1-5; cdr3_nt: TGTGCCAGCAGTTTATGGGGTCAGGGCAATCAGCCCCAGCATTTT; cdr3_aa: CASSLWGQGNQPQHF
clone_size: few; v_call: TRBV6-2/TRBV6-3; d_call: .; j_call: TRBJ2-5; cdr3_nt: TGTGCCACCCAGTGGGCGGGACCAGAGACCCAGTACTTC; cdr3_aa: CATQWAGPETQYF
clone_size: many; v_call: TRBV5-1; d_call: .; j_call: TRBJ1-1; cdr3_nt: TGCGCCAGCAGCCTCTGGGACGGTCCCAGAGAGGCTTTCTTT; cdr3_aa: CASSLWDGPREAFF
clone_size: .; v_call: TRBV7-3; d_call: .; j_call: TRBJ2-5; cdr3_nt: TGTGCCAGCAGCTTAGCGCTTGGGACGGCTGAGACCCAGTACTTC; cdr3_aa: CASSLALGTAETQYF
clone_size: .; v_call: TRBV29-1; d_call: TRBD2; j_call: TRBJ2-7; cdr3_nt: TGCAGCGTTGAGGGGATCGGGGGGAATGAGCAGTACTTC; cdr3_aa: CSVEGIGGNEQYF
clone_size: many; v_call: TRBV7-8; d_call: .; j_call: TRBJ2-5; cdr3_nt: TGTGCCAGCACCCTAACGGGGGCGGTTCGAGCTTGGACCCAGTACTTC; cdr3_aa: CASTLTGAVRAWTQYF
clone_size: once; v_call: TRBV12-3/TRBV12-4; d_call: .; j_call: TRBJ2-2; cdr3_nt: TGTGCCACGTTCCGCTACAGGAGGACCGGGGAGCTGTTTTTT; cdr3_aa: CATFRYRRTGELFF
clone_size: .; v_call: TRBV20-1; d_call: .; j_call: TRBJ1-1; cdr3_nt: TGCAGTGCTAGAGCGGGGTCTGAAGCTTTCTTT; cdr3_aa: CSARAGSEAFF
clone_size: few; v_call: TRBV20-1; d_call: TRBD1; j_call: TRBJ1-1; cdr3_nt: TGCAGTGCTAGGCCCCGCCCGGGACAGGGAATCCCTAACACTGAAGCTTTCTTT; cdr3_aa: CSARPRPGQGIPNTEAFF
clone_size: few; v_call: TRBV7-9; d_call: .; j_call: TRBJ1-3; cdr3_nt: TGTGCCAGCAGCCCCAGGCGGGGGGCGGACACCATATATTTT; cdr3_aa: CASSPRRGADTIYF
clone_size: many; v_call: TRBV7-9; d_call: TRBD1; j_call: TRBJ2-7; cdr3_nt: TGTGCCAGCAGCTCTACCGGGACAGGGCACCACGAGCAGTACTTC; cdr3_aa: CASSSTGTGHHEQYF
clone_size: many; v_call: TRBV6-4; d_call: .; j_call: TRBJ1-4; cdr3_nt: TGTGCCAGCAGTGCCTCCGGGCCTTCAACTAATGAAAAACTGTTTTTT; cdr3_aa: CASSASGPSTNEKLFF
clone_size: .; v_call: TRBV29-1; d_call: TRBD1; j_call: TRBJ1-2; cdr3_nt: TGCAGCGACTCGACAGGGGAGTTCTATGGCTACACCTTC; cdr3_aa: CSDSTGEFYGYTF
clone_size: .; v_call: TRBV5-1; d_call: .; j_call: TRBJ2-1; cdr3_nt: TGCGCCAGCAGCCGATCGTTTATGGATGAGCAGTTCTTC; cdr3_aa: CASSRSFMDEQFF
clone_size: few; v_call: TRBV20-1; d_call: TRBD1; j_call: TRBJ1-2; cdr3_nt: TGCAGTGCTCCGACAGGGGGCGGCTATGGCTACACCTTC; cdr3_aa: CSAPTGGGYGYTF
clone_size: many; v_call: TRBV4-1; d_call: .; j_call: TRBJ1-5; cdr3_nt: TGCGCCAGCAGCCAAGCAGGGGGCAATCAGCCCCAGCATTTT; cdr3_aa: CASSQAGGNQPQHF
clone_size: many; v_call: TRBV9; d_call: TRBD1; j_call: TRBJ1-2; cdr3_nt: TGTGCCAGCAGCGATCGGGACAGCGATCGCTATGGCTACACCTTC; cdr3_aa: CASSDRDSDRYGYTF
clone_size: many; v_call: TRBV4-1; d_call: TRBD1; j_call: TRBJ1-1; cdr3_nt: TGCGCCAGCAGCCCATCTGACAGGGGCACTGAAGCTTTCTTT; cdr3_aa: CASSPSDRGTEAFF
clone_size: .; v_call: TRBV7-2; d_call: TRBD2; j_call: TRBJ2-7; cdr3_nt: TGTGCCAGCAGCTCCCACGGGCTAGCGGGATTCTACGAGCAGTACTTC; cdr3_aa: CASSSHGLAGFYEQYF
clone_size: many; v_call: TRBV2; d_call: TRBD1; j_call: TRBJ2-7; cdr3_nt: TGTGCCTCGGGTTTACAGGGGCCCTACGAGCAGTACTTC; cdr3_aa: CASGLQGPYEQYF
clone_size: many; v_call: TRBV29-1; d_call: .; j_call: TRBJ2-7; cdr3_nt: TGCAGCGTCGTAATTACAGGTTCCTACGAGCAGTACTTC; cdr3_aa: CSVVITGSYEQYF
clone_size: .; v_call: TRBV28; d_call: .; j_call: TRBJ1-2; cdr3_nt: TGTGCCAGCAGTTTAGGGGGGTATGTCTATGGCTACACCTTC; cdr3_aa: CASSLGGYVYGYTF
clone_size: .; v_call: TRBV4-2; d_call: TRBD2; j_call: TRBJ2-5; cdr3_nt: TGTGCCAGCAGCAGATTACTAGCGGGAGTAGGAGAGACCCAGTACTTC; cdr3_aa: CASSRLLAGVGETQYF
clone_size: .; v_call: TRBV15; d_call: .; j_call: TRBJ1-2; cdr3_nt: TGTGCCACCAGCAGGAGAGGGGGGACACGCTATGGCTACACCTTC; cdr3_aa: CATSRRGGTRYGYTF
clone_size: .; v_call: TRBV25-1; d_call: TRBD2; j_call: TRBJ2-3; cdr3_nt: TGTGCCAGCAGTGATGGACTAGCGGGTCGCACAGATACGCAGTATTTT; cdr3_aa: CASSDGLAGRTDTQYF
clone_size: few; v_call: TRBV4-3; d_call: .; j_call: TRBJ2-2; cdr3_nt: TGCGCCAGCAGCCAAGATCGAACAGGGAACACCGGGGAGCTGTTTTTT; cdr3_aa: CASSQDRTGNTGELFF
clone_size: many; v_call: TRBV10-3; d_call: .; j_call: TRBJ2-2; cdr3_nt: TGTGCCATCAGAGGCGGAGTAAACACCGGGGAGCTGTTTTTT; cdr3_aa: CAIRGGVNTGELFF
clone_size: .; v_call: TRBV24-1; d_call: .; j_call: TRBJ1-4; cdr3_nt: TGTGCCACCAGTGAAGGGACAACTAATGAAAAACTGTTTTTT; cdr3_aa: CATSEGTTNEKLFF
clone_size: .; v_call: TRBV29-1; d_call: .; j_call: TRBJ1-1; cdr3_nt: TGCAGCGTTGATACTACCGGGAACACTGAAGCTTTCTTT; cdr3_aa: CSVDTTGNTEAFF
clone_size: many; v_call: TRBV19; d_call: TRBD1; j_call: TRBJ1-1; cdr3_nt: TGTGCCAGTAGTATACATGCCGGGACAGGGGGGACTGAAGCTTTCTTT; cdr3_aa: CASSIHAGTGGTEAFF
clone_size: many; v_call: TRBV29-1; d_call: .; j_call: TRBJ1-2; cdr3_nt: TGCAGCGTTGGGGTTATCTATGGCTACACCTTC; cdr3_aa: CSVGVIYGYTF
clone_size: .; v_call: TRBV7-8; d_call: .; j_call: TRBJ1-6; cdr3_nt: TGTGCCAGCAGACCCCTCCACTTT; cdr3_aa: CASRPLHF
clone_size: .; v_call: TRBV7-2; d_call: TRBD1; j_call: TRBJ1-1; cdr3_nt: TGTGCCAGCAGTCGCGGCACCGGGACAGGGATCACTGAAGCTTTCTTT; cdr3_aa: CASSRGTGTGITEAFF
clone_size: few; v_call: TRBV12-5; d_call: .; j_call: TRBJ1-5; cdr3_nt: TGTGCTAGTGGTTTTCAACCCTGGGGTTTTGAACAGCCCCAGCATTTT; cdr3_aa: CASGFQPWGFEQPQHF
clone_size: once; v_call: TRBV29-1; d_call: .; j_call: TRBJ1-2; cdr3_nt: TGCAGCGTTCGGGAAGGAGGGGGATTTGTCTTC; cdr3_aa: CSVREGGGFVF
clone_size: many; v_call: TRBV12-3/TRBV12-4; d_call: .; j_call: TRBJ2-7; cdr3_nt: TGTGCCAGCCCGGGACCGAATTCCTACGAGCAGTACTTC; cdr3_aa: CASPGPNSYEQYF
clone_size: few; v_call: TRBV12-3/TRBV12-4; d_call: .; j_call: TRBJ1-4; cdr3_nt: TGTGCCAGTCAAGGGGCACGGTATAATGAAAAACTGTTTTTT; cdr3_aa: CASQGARYNEKLFF
clone_size: .; v_call: TRBV15; d_call: .; j_call: TRBJ1-5; cdr3_nt: TGTGCCACCAGCAGCTACAGGAATCAGCCCCAGCATTTT; cdr3_aa: CATSSYRNQPQHF
clone_size: .; v_call: TRBV9; d_call: TRBD1; j_call: TRBJ1-2; cdr3_nt: TGTGCCAGCAGCGTAGCTTACAGGGGGTTAACCGCCAACGGCTACACCTTC; cdr3_aa: CASSVAYRGLTANGYTF
clone_size: .; v_call: TRBV19; d_call: TRBD1; j_call: TRBJ1-1; cdr3_nt: TGTGCCACCGTGGGACAGGGGTGGACTGAAGCTTTCTTT; cdr3_aa: CATVGQGWTEAFF
clone_size: many; v_call: TRBV14; d_call: TRBD1; j_call: TRBJ2-2; cdr3_nt: TGTGCCAGCAGGCGGCAGGGGGCGAACACCGGGGAGCTGTTTTTT; cdr3_aa: CASRRQGANTGELFF
clone_size: many; v_call: TRBV4-1; d_call: .; j_call: TRBJ2-5; cdr3_nt: TGCGCCAGCAGCCAAGACCCGTTTAGGGCGGTCGTTGGAGAGACCCAGTACTTC; cdr3_aa: CASSQDPFRAVVGETQYF
clone_size: .; v_call: TRBV7-2; d_call: TRBD1; j_call: TRBJ2-5; cdr3_nt: TGTGCCAGCAGCTTTGGGACAGGGGTGAACACCGGGGAGACCCAGTACTTC; cdr3_aa: CASSFGTGVNTGETQYF
clone_size: many; v_call: TRBV4-1; d_call: .; j_call: TRBJ1-2; cdr3_nt: TGCGCCAGCAGCCAAGGACAAACAGCTACTAACTATGGCTACACCTTC; cdr3_aa: CASSQGQTATNYGYTF
clone_size: .; v_call: TRBV30; d_call: .; j_call: TRBJ1-2; cdr3_nt: TGTGCCTGGAGTGTACCGGGGGGCTACACCTTC; cdr3_aa: CAWSVPGGYTF
clone_size: few; v_call: TRBV28; d_call: .; j_call: TRBJ1-2; cdr3_nt: TGTGCCAGCAGTTGGGGTAGGGGCTACACCTTC; cdr3_aa: CASSWGRGYTF
clone_size: .; v_call: TRBV7-2; d_call: TRBD1; j_call: TRBJ2-7; cdr3_nt: TGTGCCAGCAGCTGGACAGGGGACGAGCGGTACTTC; cdr3_aa: CASSWTGDERYF